This TCR beta chain was documented in a study of cytomegalovirus exposure and HLA in healthy donors. Profiled with immunoSEQ multiplex PCR; TCRdb holds only in-frame clones, not every one. Altogether about 73,000 clones are present, 85% to 95% being singletons, with the ten largest covering about 3%. With 4 bases removed from V and 8 bases from J, the gap between germline ends came to 11 bases. This CDR3 has 12 residues. The germline V gene has CDR1 MNHNS and CDR2 SASEGT. The TCR comes from a young man in good health and CMV-seronegative. This rearrangement joins TRBV6-1 to TRBJ1-2, with D possibly being TRBD1 (6 bases). Sequencing was performed on PBMCs. The CDR3 DNA is TGTGCCAGCAGTGCAGGGGTGGACGGCTACACCTTC. It yields the protein CASSAGVDGYTF.